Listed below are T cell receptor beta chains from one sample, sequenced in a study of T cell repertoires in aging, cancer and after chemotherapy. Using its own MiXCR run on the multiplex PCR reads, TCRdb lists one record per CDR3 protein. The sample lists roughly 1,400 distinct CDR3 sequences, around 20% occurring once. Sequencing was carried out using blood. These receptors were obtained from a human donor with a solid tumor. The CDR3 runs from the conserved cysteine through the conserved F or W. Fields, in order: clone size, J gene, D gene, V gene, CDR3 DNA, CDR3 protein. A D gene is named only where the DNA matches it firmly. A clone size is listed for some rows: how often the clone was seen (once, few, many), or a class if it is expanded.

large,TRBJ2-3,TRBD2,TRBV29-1,TGCAGCGTTGAATTCCCTCCGGGACTAGCGCGCGATACGCAGTATTTT,CSVEFPPGLARDTQYF
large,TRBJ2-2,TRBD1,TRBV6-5,TGTGCCAGCAGCCGGACAGGGAGAAACACCGGGGAGCTGTTTTTT,CASSRTGRNTGELFF
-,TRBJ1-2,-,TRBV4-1,TGCGCCAGCAGCCAAGTCCCTGTCCACGGGGGCCAAGGCTACACCTTC,CASSQVPVHGGQGYTF
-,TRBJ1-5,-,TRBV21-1,TGTGCCAGCAGCGCCGACAGGGGGGCGAGTAGCAATCAGCCCCAGCATTTT,CASSADRGASSNQPQHF